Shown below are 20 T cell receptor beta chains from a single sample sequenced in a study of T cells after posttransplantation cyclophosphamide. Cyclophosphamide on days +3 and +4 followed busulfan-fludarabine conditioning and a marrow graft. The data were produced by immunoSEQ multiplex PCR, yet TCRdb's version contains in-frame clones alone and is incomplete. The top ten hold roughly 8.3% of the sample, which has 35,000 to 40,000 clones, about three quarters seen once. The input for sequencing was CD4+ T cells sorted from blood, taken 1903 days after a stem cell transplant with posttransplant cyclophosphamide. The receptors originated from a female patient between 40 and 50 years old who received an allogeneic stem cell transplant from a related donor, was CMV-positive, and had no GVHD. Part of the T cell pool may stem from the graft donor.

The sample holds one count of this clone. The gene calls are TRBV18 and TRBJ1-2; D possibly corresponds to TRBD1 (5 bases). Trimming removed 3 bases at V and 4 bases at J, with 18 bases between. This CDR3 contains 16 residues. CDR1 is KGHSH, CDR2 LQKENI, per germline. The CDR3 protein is CASSPQQGSNSYGYTF. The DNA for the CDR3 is TGTGCCAGCTCACCCCAGCAGGGCAGTAACTCCTATGGCTACACCTTC.

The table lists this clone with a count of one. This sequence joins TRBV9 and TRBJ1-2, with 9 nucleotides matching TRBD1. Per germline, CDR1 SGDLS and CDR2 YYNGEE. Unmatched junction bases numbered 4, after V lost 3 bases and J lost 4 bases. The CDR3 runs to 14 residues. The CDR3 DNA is TGTGCCAGCAGCGCGTCGACAGGGGGCTATGGCTACACCTTC. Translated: CASSASTGGYGYTF.

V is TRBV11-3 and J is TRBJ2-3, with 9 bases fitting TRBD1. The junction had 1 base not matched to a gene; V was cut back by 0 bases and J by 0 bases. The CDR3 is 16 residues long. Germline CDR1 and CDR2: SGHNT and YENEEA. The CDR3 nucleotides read TGTGCCAGCAGCTTAGAAGGGACAGGGAGCACAGATACGCAGTATTTT. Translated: CASSLEGTGSTDTQYF.

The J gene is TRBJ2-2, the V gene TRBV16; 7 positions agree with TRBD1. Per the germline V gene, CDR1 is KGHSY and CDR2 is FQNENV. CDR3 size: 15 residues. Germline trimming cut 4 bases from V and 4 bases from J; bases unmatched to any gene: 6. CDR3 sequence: CASSRRQGGTGELFF. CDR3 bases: TGTGCCAGCAGCCGACGACAGGGTGGCACCGGGGAGCTGTTTTTT.

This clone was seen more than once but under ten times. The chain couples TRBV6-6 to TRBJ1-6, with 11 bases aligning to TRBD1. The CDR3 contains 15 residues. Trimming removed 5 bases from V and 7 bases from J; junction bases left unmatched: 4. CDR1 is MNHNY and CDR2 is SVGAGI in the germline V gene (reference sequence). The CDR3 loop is CASSRGQGVNSPLHF. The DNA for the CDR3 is TGTGCCAGCAGTAGGGGACAGGGGGTAAATTCACCCCTCCACTTT.

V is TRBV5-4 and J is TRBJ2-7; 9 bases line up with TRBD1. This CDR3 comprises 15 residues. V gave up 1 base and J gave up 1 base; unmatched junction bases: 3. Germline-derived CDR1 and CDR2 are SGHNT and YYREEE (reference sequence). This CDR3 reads CASSLSDRGSYEQYF. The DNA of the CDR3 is TGTGCCAGCAGCTTGTCCGACAGGGGGTCCTACGAGCAGTACTTC.

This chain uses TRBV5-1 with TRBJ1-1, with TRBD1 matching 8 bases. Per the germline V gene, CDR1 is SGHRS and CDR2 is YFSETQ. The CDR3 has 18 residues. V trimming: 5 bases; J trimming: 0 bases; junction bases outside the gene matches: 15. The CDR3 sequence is CASSQSYRQGQVNTEAFF. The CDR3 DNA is TGCGCCAGCAGTCAGTCATATCGTCAGGGACAGGTGAACACTGAAGCTTTCTTT. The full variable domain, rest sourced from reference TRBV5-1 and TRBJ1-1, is KAGVTQTPRYLIKTRGQQVTLSCSPISGHRSVSWYQQTPGQGLQFLFEYFSETQRNKGNFPGRFSGRQFSNSRSEMNVSTLELGDSALYLCASSQSYRQGQVNTEAFFGQGTRLTVV.

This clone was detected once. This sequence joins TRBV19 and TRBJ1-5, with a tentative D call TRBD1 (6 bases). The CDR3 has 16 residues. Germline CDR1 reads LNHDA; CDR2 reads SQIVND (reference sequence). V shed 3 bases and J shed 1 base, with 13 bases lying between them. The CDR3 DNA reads TGTGCCAGTAGTATCTTGGGGGCCTCAAGCAATCAGCCCCAGCATTTT. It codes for CASSILGASSNQPQHF. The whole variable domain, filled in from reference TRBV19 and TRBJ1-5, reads DGGITQSPKYLFRKEGQNVTLSCEQNLNHDAMYWYRQDPGQGLRLIYYSQIVNDFQKGDIAEGYSVSREKKESFPLTVTSAQKNPTAFYLCASSILGASSNQPQHFGDGTRLSIL.

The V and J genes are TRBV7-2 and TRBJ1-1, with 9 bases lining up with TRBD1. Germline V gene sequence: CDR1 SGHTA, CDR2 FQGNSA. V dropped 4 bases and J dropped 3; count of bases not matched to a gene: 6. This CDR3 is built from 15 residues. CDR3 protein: CASSSTGGRDTEAFF. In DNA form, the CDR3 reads TGTGCCAGCAGCTCAACAGGGGGCCGGGACACTGAAGCTTTCTTT.

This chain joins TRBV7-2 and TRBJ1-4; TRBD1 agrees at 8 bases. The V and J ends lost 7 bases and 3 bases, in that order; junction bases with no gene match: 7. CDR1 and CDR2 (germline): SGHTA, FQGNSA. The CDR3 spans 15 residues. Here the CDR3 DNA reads TGTGCCAGCACCGCAGGGGGCTTGGCTAATGAAAAACTGTTTTTT. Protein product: CASTAGGLANEKLFF.

For the CDR3, the DNA is TGTGCCAGCAGCTTACTCCCATCGCAACGGGACGAGCAGTACTTC. It codes for CASSLLPSQRDEQYF. The rearrangement uses TRBV7-3 and TRBJ2-7; D gene unclear. Germline V CDR1 and CDR2: SGHTA, FQGTGA. CDR3 length: 15 residues. V was trimmed by 2 bases and J by 5 bases, leaving 16 bases between them.

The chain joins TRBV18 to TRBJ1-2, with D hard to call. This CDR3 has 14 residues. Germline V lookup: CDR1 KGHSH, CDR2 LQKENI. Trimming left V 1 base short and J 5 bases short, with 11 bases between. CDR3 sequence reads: CASSPRGGRYGYTF. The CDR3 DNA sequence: TGTGCCAGCTCACCACGCGGAGGAAGATATGGCTACACCTTC.

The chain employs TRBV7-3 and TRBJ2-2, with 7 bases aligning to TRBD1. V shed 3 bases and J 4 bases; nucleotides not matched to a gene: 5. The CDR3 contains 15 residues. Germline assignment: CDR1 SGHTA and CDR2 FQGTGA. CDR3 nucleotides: TGTGCCAGCAGCTTTCAAGACAGGGTCACCGGGGAGCTGTTTTTT. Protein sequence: CASSFQDRVTGELFF.

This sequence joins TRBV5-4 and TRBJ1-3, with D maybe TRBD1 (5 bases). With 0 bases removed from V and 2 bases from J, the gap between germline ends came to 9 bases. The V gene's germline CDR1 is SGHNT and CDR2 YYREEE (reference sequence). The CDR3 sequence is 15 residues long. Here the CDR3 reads CASSLAGGAGNTIYF. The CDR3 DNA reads TGTGCCAGCAGCTTGGCGGGAGGGGCTGGAAACACCATATATTTT.

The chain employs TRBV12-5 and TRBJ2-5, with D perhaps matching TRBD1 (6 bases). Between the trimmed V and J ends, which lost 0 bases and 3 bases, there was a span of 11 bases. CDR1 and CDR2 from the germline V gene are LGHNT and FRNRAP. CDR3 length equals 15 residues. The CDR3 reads CASGLVIGTKETQYF. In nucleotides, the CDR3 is TGTGCTAGTGGTTTGGTAATTGGGACAAAAGAGACCCAGTACTTC.

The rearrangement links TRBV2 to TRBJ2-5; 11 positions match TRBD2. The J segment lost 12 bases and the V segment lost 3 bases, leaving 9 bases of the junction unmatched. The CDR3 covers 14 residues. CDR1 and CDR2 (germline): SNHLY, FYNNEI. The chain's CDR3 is CASSERLAGGRKYF. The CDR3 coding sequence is TGTGCCAGCAGTGAGCGGCTAGCGGGGGGCCGAAAGTACTTC.

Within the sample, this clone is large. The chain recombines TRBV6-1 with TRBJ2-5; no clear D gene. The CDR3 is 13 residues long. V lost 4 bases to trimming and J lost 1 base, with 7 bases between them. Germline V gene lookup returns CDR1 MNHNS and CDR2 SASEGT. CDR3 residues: CASSVSVQETQYF. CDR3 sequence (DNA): TGTGCCAGCAGTGTCTCGGTCCAAGAGACCCAGTACTTC.

CDR3 DNA: TGCGCCAGCAGCCAAAATGTAAATTCACCCCTCCACTTT. The encoded protein is CASSQNVNSPLHF. This rearrangement joins TRBV4-3 to TRBJ1-6; D is ambiguous. This CDR3 is built from 13 residues. Per the germline V gene, CDR1 is LGHNA and CDR2 is YSLEER. The ends were cut back, 2 bases at V and 7 bases at J, with 6 bases in the middle.

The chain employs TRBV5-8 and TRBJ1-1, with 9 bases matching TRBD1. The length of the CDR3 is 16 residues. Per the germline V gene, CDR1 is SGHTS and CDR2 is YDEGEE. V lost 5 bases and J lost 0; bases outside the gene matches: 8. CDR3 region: CASSRWTGALNTEAFF. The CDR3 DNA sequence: TGTGCCAGCAGTCGATGGACAGGGGCCTTGAACACTGAAGCTTTCTTT.

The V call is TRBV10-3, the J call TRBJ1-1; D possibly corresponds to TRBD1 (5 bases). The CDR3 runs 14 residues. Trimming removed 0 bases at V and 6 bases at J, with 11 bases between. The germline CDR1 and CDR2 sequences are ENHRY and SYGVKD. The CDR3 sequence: CAISESWGEAEAFF. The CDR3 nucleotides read TGTGCCATCAGTGAGTCGTGGGGGGAGGCTGAAGCTTTCTTT.